This record looks at one T cell receptor (beta chain) sequence and its context. The repertoire was sequenced with immunoSEQ multiplex PCR; TCRdb's copy has only in-frame clones and lacks some. Altogether 45,000 to 60,000 clones are present, around 85% being singletons, with the ten largest covering approximately 14%. The data were obtained in a study of T cell clones after liver transplantation. Looking at the study overall: Tolerance: complete withdrawal held at least one year, liver enzymes staying within twice normal.

In germline, CDR1 is SEHNR, CDR2 FQNEAQ (reference sequence). The V end was cut by 5 bases, the J end by 7 bases, with 9 bases between. CDR3 length equals 12 residues. This material consisted of CD8+ T cells from blood, taken 12 months after liver transplant. The chain uses TRBV7-9 and TRBJ2-1; no firm D call. This receptor was taken from a human patient who received a liver transplant. Some T cells may be the graft donor's. Here the CDR3 DNA reads TGTGCCAGCAGCCCGTACAATAATGAGCAGTTCTTC. Protein: CASSPYNNEQFF.